This T cell receptor beta chain was retrieved from a study of tumor-infiltrating lymphocytes in primary liver carcinoma. General study findings and limits: Tumor-adjacent and tumor-blood pairs shared a smaller degree of overlap than tumor region pairs. Only about 8-25% of top clones were detected in all five tumor regions.

Unsorted bulk tissue (about 20-32 mg) underwent RNA and DNA co-extraction. Starting from around 500 ng of total RNA, TCR beta cDNA was produced with a primer in the constant region. ARM-PCR, slightly modified, supplied the TCR beta libraries through three nested multiplex PCR rounds. Each of the first two PCR rounds ran approximately 11 cycles with TRBV1-TRBV30 forward and C-beta reverse primers. TCRdb re-analysed the multiplex PCR reads in MiXCR, keeping a single row per CDR3 protein. In the table there are 52,000 or so distinct CDR3 sequences, about 78% of which are singletons. As concerns this clonotype: Its antigen is unidentified. At one of its ends the junction is not consistent with the germline gene, which may arise from a read error.

The CDR3 length is 16 residues. Germline CDR1 and CDR2: SGHRS and YFSETQ. The sample comprised liver tumor tissue from sampling region 5. Subset defined: tumor region T5, tumor centre. The receptor comes from a man between 40 and 49 years old with primary liver carcinoma and hepatitis B virus infection. The chain couples TRBV5-1 to TRBJ2-3, with D hard to call. This CDR3 is CTSSLNGRASTDTQYF. CDR3 nucleotides: TGTACCAGCAGCTTGAACGGCCGTGCTAGCACAGATACGCAGTATTTT.